This TCR beta chain was profiled in a study of Ad26.COV2.S vaccination and SARS-CoV-2 variants (TCRdb year 2021). A note on the overall study: Vaccine-arm donors were drawn from COV1001, a multicentre, randomized, double-blind, placebo-controlled phase I-IIa trial of Ad26.COV2.S in healthy adults. Ad26.COV2.S was given intramuscularly at 5x10^10 or 1x10^11 viral particles, as a single shot or as two shots 56 days apart. The specificity and breadth of SARS-CoV-2-reactive T cell receptors after Ad26.COV2.S vaccination were assessed by TCRbeta repertoire sequencing. The TCR-sequenced set comprised about 32 samples: approximately 20 Ad26.COV2.S vaccine recipients, 5 placebo recipients and 8 SARS-CoV-2 convalescent individuals. Trial participants were randomized into five groups of five: low-dose or high-dose Ad26.COV2.S given once or twice, or placebo on both occasions. Throughout the experiments and outcome assessment, investigators stayed blinded to trial group allocation.

The immunoSEQ Assay was the method used to sequence TCRbeta CDR3 regions. After extraction, genomic DNA underwent amplification by bias-controlled multiplex PCR, followed by high-throughput sequencing. The authors' analysis ran thus. To quantify the absolute abundance of each unique TCRbeta CDR3 region, sequences were collapsed and filtered. T cell fraction was estimated by normalization of TCRbeta template counts to usable DNA, with usable DNA being measured through amplification of reference genes present in all nucleated cells. Repertoire TCRs were annotated as SARS-CoV-2-specific by exact matching of V gene, CDR3 amino acid sequence and J gene to a known reactive TCR set. The reference SARS-CoV-2 TCR set came from MIRA and was filtered for enrichment in COVID-19-positive ImmuneCODE repertoires, removing public or cross-reactive TCRs. Using the MIRA antigens, annotated TCRs were further analysed by specific ORF or by position within an ORF. Breadth was defined as annotated unique rearrangements over total unique productive rearrangements; depth was the summed frequency of those rearrangements. Two-sided Wilcoxon rank-sum tests were used to compare TCR breadth between groups. In its TCRdb copy, this immuneACCESS table keeps in-frame sequences only and misses some clones. Where compared with another copy, unresolved V genes explain less than half of these, and the others have no known cause. The D gene and trimming were derived from the DNA, and the V and J assignments and clone size from that table. The sample contains 350,000 to 600,000 clones, 80% to 90% of them found a single time. Of the sample, under 2% is held by the ten largest clones.

The CDR3 covers 17 residues, taking in both the cysteine and the phenylalanine. The only DNA kept is the CDR3, 51 bases in frame from the first base. Trimming removed 0 bases from V and 0 bases from J, leaving 13 bases between the germline ends. CDR1 is given as SGDLS and CDR2 as YYNGEE, both from the germline V gene. As for this clone: Its antigen remains unidentified. Base-call qualities are not available, and no considerably larger clone is one nucleotide away.

Read against the paper, the sample's treatment or condition label means: around 19 received Ad26.COV2.S at low or high dose, single or two shots; 5 received placebo; per-sample allocation not given. Repertoires of vaccine and placebo recipients were sequenced from samples taken on day 63 after the first injection. In Cohort 1b, 20 to 25 adults aged 18-55 years were enrolled at a single site in Boston, USA, between 29 July and 7 August 2020. Ad26.COV2.S was a replication-incompetent adenovirus type 26 vector expressing a prefusion-stabilized SARS-CoV-2 spike protein from the original Wuhan strain. Overall study results and their limits: Substantial breadth of spike-specific CD8+ and CD4+ T cell responses was reported after vaccination. Vaccine and placebo recipients had similar non-spike TCR breadth, a finding consistent with the vaccine containing only spike. Spike-specific TCR breadth was higher in Ad26.COV2.S recipients than in placebo recipients (P = 0.0014). The authors noted that the TCR breadth and depth analyses may have underestimated total T cell responses. The study was not powered for comparison of responses between vaccine doses or regimens.

The input for sequencing was peripheral blood, taken in a trial of Ad26.COV2.S vaccine versus placebo. This sequence uses TRBV9 and TRBJ2-4, and the D gene may be TRBD1, 5 bases matching. This TCR derives from a person between 18 and 59 years old who received the Ad26.COV2.S COVID-19 vaccine or a placebo. The nucleotide sequence reads TGTGCCAGCAGCGTAGGGGATGGGGCCTTAGCCAAAAACATTCAGTACTTC. This is translated as CASSVGDGALAKNIQYF.